The clone carrying this TCR beta chain appeared a few times. What it binds is unknown. These data are taken from a study of cytomegalovirus exposure and HLA in healthy donors. Broader study findings: Highly shared variants forming one cluster were likely a sequencing artifact.

It was with 60 Vbeta and 13 Jbeta primers that the PCR ran. Some clones are missing from TCRdb's copy, which holds only in-frame ones; the method was immunoSEQ multiplex PCR. This repertoire shows 130,000 to 150,000 clones, 80% found once; its top ten account for less than 3.5%. This CDR3 is 17 amino acids long. Germline CDR1 SGHRS, CDR2 YFSETQ. The V end lost 5 bases, the J end lost 4 bases, and 24 bases lay between the germline ends. The origin of this receptor is a woman in her twenties or thirties in good health and CMV-seronegative. Sequencing was carried out using PBMCs. The V and J genes are TRBV5-1 and TRBJ1-2, with D perhaps matching TRBD1 (5 bases). CDR3 in amino acids: CASRPQETTALGYGYTF. CDR3 DNA: TGCGCCAGCAGACCCCAGGAAACGACAGCCCTGGGCTATGGCTACACCTTC.